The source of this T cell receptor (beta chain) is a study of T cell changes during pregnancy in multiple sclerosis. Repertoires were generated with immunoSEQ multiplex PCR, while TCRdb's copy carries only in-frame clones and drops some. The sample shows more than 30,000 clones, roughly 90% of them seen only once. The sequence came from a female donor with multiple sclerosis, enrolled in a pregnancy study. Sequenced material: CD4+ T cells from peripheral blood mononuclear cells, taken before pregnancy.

The chain's CDR3 is CASSLGLGTVNTEAFF. The CDR3 DNA sequence: TGCGCCAGCAGCTTGGGTCTTGGGACAGTGAACACTGAAGCTTTCTTT. This chain links TRBV5-1 with TRBJ1-1; the match to TRBD1 covers 7 bases. Trimming at V came to 0 bases and at J to 0 bases, leaving 5 bases not matched to a gene. In germline, CDR1 is SGHRS, CDR2 YFSETQ. The CDR3 totals 16 residues.